This T cell receptor (beta chain) was sequenced during a study of T cells after yellow fever vaccination. Template switching with 5'RACE generated the TCR cDNA and added a universal primer site and UMIs. In TCRdb, the 5' RACE reads were re-called with MiXCR into one record per CDR3 protein. The sample contains nearly 350,000 distinct CDR3 sequences, 8.1% of which appear only once. The length of the CDR3 is 15 residues. The germline CDR1 and CDR2 sequences are DFQATT and SNEGSKA (reference sequence). Trimming took off 3 bases at V and 2 bases at J, with 16 bases between the two ends. The clonotype was recovered from a young man who received the YFV17D yellow fever vaccine. The sample was PBMCs, taken more than 40 days after the first yellow fever vaccination. The chain is built from TRBV20-1 and TRBJ2-5; D might be TRBD1 or TRBD2, each matching 7 bases. CDR3 in amino acids: CSARAGGETQETQYF. The CDR3 nucleotides are TGCAGTGCTAGGGCAGGGGGGGAAACACAAGAGACCCAGTACTTC.